This TCR beta chain originates from a study of cytomegalovirus exposure and HLA in healthy donors. At the level of the study: Researchers previously reported finding fewer than 140 million unique TCR beta sequences from 150 million to 200 million T cells. Study-level points and caveats: Association of a missense DCLRE1C variant with TCR beta V- and J-gene trimming was reported in a later analysis. Listed as cytomegalovirus-associated were 164 TCR beta chains.

The CDR3 extends over 15 amino acids. V was cut by 0 bases and J by 3 bases, with 10 bases left in between. Germline V gene lookup returns CDR1 SGHNT and CDR2 YYREEE (reference sequence). Of note for this clone: The antigen is not known.

Both 60 Vbeta primers and 13 Jbeta primers went into the PCR. Profiling relied on immunoSEQ multiplex PCR, and the TCRdb table lists in-frame clones only, not all of them. The sample holds some 100,000 clones, roughly three quarters seen once. The source of this sequence is a woman aged 50 to 60 in good health and CMV-seropositive. Sequencing was done on a sample of PBMCs. The J gene is TRBJ2-1, the V gene TRBV5-4; D possibly corresponds to TRBD2 (6 bases). The CDR3 reads CASSLVGGYYNEQFF. CDR3 nucleotide sequence: TGTGCCAGCAGCTTGGTTGGGGGGTACTACAATGAGCAGTTCTTC.